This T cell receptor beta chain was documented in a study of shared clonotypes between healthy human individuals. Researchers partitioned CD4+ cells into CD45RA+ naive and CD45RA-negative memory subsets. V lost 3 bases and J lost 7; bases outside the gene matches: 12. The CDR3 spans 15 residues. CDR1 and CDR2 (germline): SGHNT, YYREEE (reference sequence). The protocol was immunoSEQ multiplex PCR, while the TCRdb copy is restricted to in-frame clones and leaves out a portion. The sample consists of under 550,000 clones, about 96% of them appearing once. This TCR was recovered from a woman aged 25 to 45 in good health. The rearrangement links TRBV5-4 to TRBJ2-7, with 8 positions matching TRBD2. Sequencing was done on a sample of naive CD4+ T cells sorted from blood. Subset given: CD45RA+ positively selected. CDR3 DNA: TGTGCCAGCAGCTCGGGAAAGCGGGAGTTTCGGGAGCAGTACTTC. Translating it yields CASSSGKREFREQYF. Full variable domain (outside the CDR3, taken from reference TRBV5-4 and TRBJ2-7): ETGVTQSPTHLIKTRGQQVTLRCSSQSGHNTVSWYQQALGQGPQFIFQYYREEENGRGNFPPRFSGLQFPNYSSELNVNALELDDSALYLCASSSGKREFREQYFGPGTRLTVT.